These 24 T cell receptor beta chains were sequenced from one sample in a study of blood T cell repertoires in COVID-19. Repertoires were generated with immunoSEQ multiplex PCR, while TCRdb's copy carries only in-frame clones and drops some. The sample lists more than 200,000 clones; approximately 89% were seen once. Source material: PBMCs or T cells enriched from blood (not recorded which). These receptors were obtained from a woman in her twenties or thirties who had been exposed to COVID-19.

J is TRBJ1-6 and V is TRBV28; TRBD1 agrees at 7 bases. CDR3 length: 17 amino acids. CDR1 is MDHEN and CDR2 is SYDVKM in the germline V gene. V lost 5 bases to trimming and J lost 4 bases; unmatched junction nucleotides: 11. The CDR3 region is CASSPRTGVGYNSPLHF. The CDR3 DNA reads as TGTGCCAGCAGTCCACGGACAGGAGTGGGGTATAATTCACCCCTCCACTTT.

The rearrangement links TRBV5-1 to TRBJ2-7; 13 bases agree with TRBD2. Trimming took 2 bases from V and 4 from J; bases not matched to a gene: 3. CDR3 length equals 15 residues. The germline V gene encodes CDR1 SGHRS and CDR2 YFSETQ. CDR3 in DNA: TGCGCCAGCAGCTTCGGGACTAGCGGGATTTACGAGCAGTACTTC. Its translation: CASSFGTSGIYEQYF.

Concerning this clone: Different DNA sequences within this sample yield the same CDR3. V gene TRBV7-3 combines with J gene TRBJ2-1; 9 bases match TRBD2. The trim removed 5 bases at V and 3 bases at J, leaving 2 bases unmatched. The CDR3 runs 14 residues. Germline V CDR1 and CDR2: SGHTA, FQGTGA. The CDR3 DNA reads as TGTGCCAGCAGCGTTAGCGGGAGCTACAATGAGCAGTTCTTC. This translates into CASSVSGSYNEQFF. The whole variable domain, filled in from reference TRBV7-3 and TRBJ2-1, reads GAGVSQTPSNKVTEKGKYVELRCDPISGHTALYWYRQSLGQGPEFLIYFQGTGAADDSGLPNDRFFAVRPEGSVSTLKIQRTERGDSAVYLCASSVSGSYNEQFFGPGTRLTVL.

This clone occurred once. V is TRBV15 and J is TRBJ2-3; weak D call: TRBD1 (6 bases). Trimming took 5 bases from V and 4 from J, leaving 10 bases between them. Germline V lookup: CDR1 LNHNV, CDR2 YYDKDF (reference sequence). There are 13 residues in the CDR3. CDR3 bases: TGTGCCACCAGCTCACAGGGATCAGATACGCAGTATTTT. As protein: CATSSQGSDTQYF.

The chain uses TRBV4-1 and TRBJ2-7; tentatively, D is TRBD1 (5 bases). Between the trimmed V and J ends, which lost 4 bases and 0 bases, there was a span of 13 bases. This CDR3 has 15 residues. The germline CDR1 and CDR2 sequences are MGHRA and YSYEKL. CDR3 DNA sequence: TGCGCCAGCAGCCGCCAGGGATGGAGCTCCTACGAGCAGTACTTC. This sequence encodes CASSRQGWSSYEQYF.

The gene calls are TRBV3-1 (or the pseudogene TRBV3-2) and TRBJ1-2, with TRBD1 identical over 7 bases. V lost 4 bases, J lost 0 bases, and 5 bases stayed unmatched. The CDR3 consists of 15 residues. Germline V gene data show CDR1 as LGHDT and CDR2 as YNNKEL (reference sequence). CDR3 coding DNA: TGTGCCAGCAGCCGCGGGACAGCCACTAACTATGGCTACACCTTC. This encodes CASSRGTATNYGYTF.

The chain couples TRBV29-1 to TRBJ1-1, with TRBD1 as a possible D gene (6 bases). Trimming took 4 bases from V and 2 from J, leaving 11 bases between them. The length of the CDR3 is 13 residues. Looked up from germline, CDR1 is SQVTM and CDR2 is ANQGSEA. CDR3 amino acids: CSVVGGLNTEAFF. DNA of the CDR3: TGCAGCGTTGTTGGGGGCTTAAACACTGAAGCTTTCTTT.

Turning to this clone: Other DNA sequences in this specimen translate into the identical CDR3. The chain is built from TRBV29-1 and TRBJ1-1; D is possibly TRBD1 (6 bases). Germline CDR1 is SQVTM and CDR2 is ANQGSEA. This CDR3 is 12 amino acids long. V was clipped by 4 bases and J by 4 bases, with 10 bases between them. CDR3 DNA: TGCAGCGTTGGGGGGGGCGGCACTGAAGCTTTCTTT. Residues: CSVGGGGTEAFF.

This sequence joins TRBV11-2 and TRBJ2-7; D gene uncertain. Germline loops: CDR1 SGHAT, CDR2 FQNNGV. V gave up 1 base and J gave up 0 bases, with 7 bases separating them. This CDR3 spans 14 amino acids. For the CDR3, the DNA is TGTGCCAGCAGCTTAGCACTACTCTCCTACGAGCAGTACTTC. Its protein product is CASSLALLSYEQYF.

This rearrangement joins TRBV3-1 (or the pseudogene TRBV3-2) to TRBJ2-7; TRBD1 aligns across 12 bases. V lost 3 bases to trimming and J lost 6 bases; unmatched junction nucleotides: 15. The CDR3 is 18 amino acids. The germline gives CDR1 LGHDT, CDR2 YNNKEL (reference sequence). CDR3 sequence: CASSHPRLGTGGSSEQYF. The CDR3 DNA reads TGTGCCAGCAGCCACCCCCGGCTTGGGACAGGGGGCTCAAGCGAGCAGTACTTC.

The chain combines TRBV30 with TRBJ1-3; D remains unclear. Germline V gene sequence: CDR1 GTSNPN, CDR2 SVGIG (reference sequence). This CDR3 comprises 12 residues. The V gene lost 7 bases and the J gene lost 5 bases, with 12 bases spanning the gap. CDR3 in DNA: TGTGCCTCAATAGAGCCTCGAAACACCATATATTTT. Translated: CASIEPRNTIYF.

The chain links TRBV10-3 to TRBJ2-1, with TRBD2 matching over 9 bases. Losses at the gene ends were 10 bases for V and 5 bases for J; bases not matched to a gene: 6. Germline CDR1 and CDR2: ENHRY and SYGVKD. The CDR3 covers 13 residues. CDR3 protein: CATLAGFDNEQFF. In nucleotides, the CDR3 is TGTGCCACCCTAGCGGGGTTTGACAATGAGCAGTTCTTC.

This chain uses TRBV28 with TRBJ2-3; 7 bases match TRBD2. The CDR3 spans 15 residues. From germline, CDR1 is MDHEN and CDR2 SYDVKM. The V segment lost 2 bases and the J segment 5 bases; nucleotides outside the gene matches: 7. The DNA for the CDR3 is TGTGCCAGCAGTTTAGCGGGAGTCGAGGGAGATACGCAGTATTTT. Amino acids: CASSLAGVEGDTQYF.

This clone was seen just once. The CDR3 is CASSLVGGGAETQYF. CDR3 in DNA: TGTGCCAGCAGCTTGGTAGGCGGGGGAGCGGAGACCCAGTACTTC. V usage is TRBV5-4 and J usage is TRBJ2-5; TRBD2 agrees at 7 bases. CDR1 SGHNT and CDR2 YYREEE come from the germline V gene (reference sequence). The CDR3 has 15 residues. Losses at the gene ends were 0 bases for V and 5 bases for J; bases not matched to a gene: 7.

This chain joins TRBV30 and TRBJ1-2, with 10 positions matching TRBD1. CDR1 GTSNPN and CDR2 SVGIG come from the germline V gene (reference sequence). V dropped 3 bases and J dropped 2; count of bases not matched to a gene: 12. The CDR3 covers 17 residues. The CDR3 DNA is TGTGCCTGGAGCGCAGACAGGGGGCTTGGTTACAACTATGGCTACACCTTC. Translation gives CAWSADRGLGYNYGYTF.

The sample holds a few counts of this clone. The rearrangement links TRBV6-4 to TRBJ2-1, with TRBD2 matching over 10 bases. The CDR3 totals 14 residues. Germline assignment: CDR1 MRHNA and CDR2 SNTAGT. After removal of 6 bases from V and 6 bases from J, the junction contained 5 bases not matched to a gene. As DNA, the CDR3 is TGTGCCAGCAGCAAAATAGCGGGAGGCAATGAGCAGTTCTTC. Its translation is CASSKIAGGNEQFF.

This chain uses TRBV2 with TRBJ2-5; 9 bases fit TRBD1. J gave up 5 bases and V 0 bases, and 4 bases lay outside the gene matches. This CDR3 contains 15 residues. CDR1 SNHLY and CDR2 FYNNEI come from the germline V gene. Here the CDR3 reads CASSEAGTGQETQYF. CDR3 coding DNA: TGTGCCAGCAGTGAAGCCGGGACAGGGCAGGAGACCCAGTACTTC.

V and J are TRBV19 and TRBJ2-1; a weak D match, TRBD2 (6 bases). Trimming removed 6 bases at V and 1 base at J, with 13 bases between. The CDR3 totals 15 residues. Germline V gene lookup returns CDR1 LNHDA and CDR2 SQIVND (reference sequence). CDR3 sequence: CASSPRRESYNEQFF. CDR3 DNA: TGTGCCAGTAGCCCACGGAGGGAATCCTACAATGAGCAGTTCTTC.

The V gene is TRBV7-9, the J gene TRBJ2-7, with D possibly TRBD1 on 5 matching bases. Deletions cut 5 bases from V and 6 bases from J, with 14 bases between. The CDR3 runs 13 residues. The germline gives CDR1 SEHNR, CDR2 FQNEAQ (reference sequence). The CDR3 bases are TGTGCCAGCAGCCCACCACTTGGGGCCGAGCAGTACTTC. Its protein product is CASSPPLGAEQYF.

J is TRBJ2-1 and V is TRBV5-4, with a tentative D call TRBD1 (5 bases). This CDR3 is built from 17 residues. The V gene lost 2 bases and the J gene lost 0 bases, with 15 bases spanning the gap. CDR1 is SGHNT and CDR2 is YYREEE in the germline V gene (reference sequence). This CDR3 is CASSLNAYRSSYNEQFF. CDR3 nucleotides: TGTGCCAGCAGCTTAAACGCCTACAGGAGCTCCTACAATGAGCAGTTCTTC.

The chain recombines TRBV11-2 with TRBJ1-2; maybe TRBD1 (5 bases). The CDR3 spans 16 residues. V shed 2 bases and J shed 4 bases, with 17 bases lying between them. CDR1 is SGHAT and CDR2 is FQNNGV in the germline V gene. CDR3 nucleotides: TGTGCCAGCAGCTTACGGCAGGGCGGCGCAATCTATGGCTACACCTTC. Its protein is CASSLRQGGAIYGYTF. Complete variable domain (other parts from reference TRBV11-2 and TRBJ1-2): EAGVAQSPRYKIIEKRQSVAFWCNPISGHATLYWYQQILGQGPKLLIQFQNNGVVDDSQLPKDRFSAERLKGVDSTLKIQPAKLEDSAVYLCASSLRQGGAIYGYTFGSGTRLTVV.

This chain uses TRBV10-3 with TRBJ1-1, with 8 bases lining up with TRBD1. Germline trimming cut 2 bases from V and 11 bases from J; bases unmatched to any gene: 7. CDR1 and CDR2 from the germline V gene are ENHRY and SYGVKD. The CDR3 sequence is 13 residues long. Here the CDR3 reads CAISEAAGGHAFF. The CDR3 DNA reads as TGTGCCATCAGTGAGGCGGCAGGGGGCCATGCTTTCTTT.

The chain combines TRBV10-1 with TRBJ2-7; 9 bases fit TRBD1. This CDR3 has 16 residues. CDR1 is WNHNN, CDR2 SYGVQD, per germline (reference sequence). V was pared by 0 bases and J by 5 bases, with 8 bases of the junction left unmatched. The CDR3 DNA follows: TGCGCCAGCAGTGAGTCACCGGGACAGGGTCGGCACGAGCAGTACTTC. Translation: CASSESPGQGRHEQYF.

The V call is TRBV25-1, the J call TRBJ1-5; 10 nucleotides align to TRBD1. Germline CDR1 and CDR2: MGHDK and SYGVNS. The length of the CDR3 is 16 residues. Germline trimming cut 1 base from V and 4 bases from J; bases unmatched to any gene: 4. The CDR3 protein is CASSESGGQGNQPQHF. CDR3 nucleotide sequence: TGTGCCAGCAGTGAATCAGGGGGACAGGGGAATCAGCCCCAGCATTTT.